This TCR beta chain stems from a study of technical replicates of blood from several donors. The table came from immunoSEQ multiplex PCR; TCRdb's copy has only in-frame clones and leaves some out. The profile covers some 57,000 clones, with roughly 86% appearing a single time and more than 4.5% taken by the ten largest. The CDR3 totals 14 residues. Deletions cut 4 bases from V and 0 bases from J, with 9 bases between. The germline V gene encodes CDR1 KGHSH and CDR2 LQKENI. The source of this sequence is a human donor in good health. Some clones in this sample may be carry-over from other donors' samples. Source material: PBMCs. The rearrangement joins TRBV18 to TRBJ1-1; the D gene is possibly TRBD1 (6 bases). The CDR3 loop reads CASSRDRLNTEAFF. CDR3 in DNA: TGTGCCAGCTCACGCGACAGGTTGAACACTGAAGCTTTCTTT.